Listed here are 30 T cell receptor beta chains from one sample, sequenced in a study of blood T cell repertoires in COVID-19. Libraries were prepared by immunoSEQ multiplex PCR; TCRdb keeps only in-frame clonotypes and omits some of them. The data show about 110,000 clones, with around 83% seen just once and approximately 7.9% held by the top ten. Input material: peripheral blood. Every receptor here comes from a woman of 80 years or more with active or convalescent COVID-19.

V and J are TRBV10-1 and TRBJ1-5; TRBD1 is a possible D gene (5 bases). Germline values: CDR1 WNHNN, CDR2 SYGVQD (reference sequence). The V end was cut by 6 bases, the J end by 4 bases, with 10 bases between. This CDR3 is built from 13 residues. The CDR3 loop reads CASSTDRNQPQHF. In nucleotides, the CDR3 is TGCGCCAGCAGCACCGACAGAAATCAGCCCCAGCATTTT.

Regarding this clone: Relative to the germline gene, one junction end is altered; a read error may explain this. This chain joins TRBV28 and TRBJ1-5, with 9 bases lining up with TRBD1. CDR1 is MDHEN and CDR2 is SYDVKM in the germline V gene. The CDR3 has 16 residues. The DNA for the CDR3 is TGTGCCAGCAGCTCCATATTGGGACAGGGCAAGCAGCCCCAGCATTTT. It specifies CASSSILGQGKQPQHF.

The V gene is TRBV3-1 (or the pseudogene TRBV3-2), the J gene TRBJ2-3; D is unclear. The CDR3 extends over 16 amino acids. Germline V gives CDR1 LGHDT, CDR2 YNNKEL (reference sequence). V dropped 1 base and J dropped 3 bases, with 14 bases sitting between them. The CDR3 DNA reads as TGTGCCAGCAGCCAAGGGCTAGATCCCTATACAGATACGCAGTATTTT. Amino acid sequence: CASSQGLDPYTDTQYF.

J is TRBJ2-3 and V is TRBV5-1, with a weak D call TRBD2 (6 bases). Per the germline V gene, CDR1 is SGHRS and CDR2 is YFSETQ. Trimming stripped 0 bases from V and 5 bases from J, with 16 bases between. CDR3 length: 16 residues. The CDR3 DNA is TGCGCCAGCAGCTTGGAGGGAGGCTACCGGGGAGATACGCAGTATTTT. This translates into CASSLEGGYRGDTQYF.

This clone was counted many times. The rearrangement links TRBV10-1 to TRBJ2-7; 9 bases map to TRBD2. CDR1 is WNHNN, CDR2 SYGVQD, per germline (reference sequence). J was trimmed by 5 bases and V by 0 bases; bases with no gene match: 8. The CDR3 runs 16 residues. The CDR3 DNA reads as TGCGCCAGCAGTGAGTCTAGCGGGAGTGTGGTCAACGAGCAGTACTTC. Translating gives CASSESSGSVVNEQYF.

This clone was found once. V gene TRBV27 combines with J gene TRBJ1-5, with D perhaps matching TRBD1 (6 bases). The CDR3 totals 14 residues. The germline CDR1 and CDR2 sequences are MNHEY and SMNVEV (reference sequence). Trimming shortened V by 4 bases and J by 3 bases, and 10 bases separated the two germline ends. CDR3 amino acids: CASSWQGNNQPQHF. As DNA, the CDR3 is TGTGCCAGCAGTTGGCAGGGGAACAATCAGCCCCAGCATTTT.

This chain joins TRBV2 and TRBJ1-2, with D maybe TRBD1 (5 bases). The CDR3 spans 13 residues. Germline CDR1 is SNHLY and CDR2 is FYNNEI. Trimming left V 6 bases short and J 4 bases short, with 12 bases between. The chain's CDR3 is CASSPSGAYGYTF. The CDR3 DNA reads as TGTGCCAGCAGCCCAAGTGGGGCCTATGGCTACACCTTC.

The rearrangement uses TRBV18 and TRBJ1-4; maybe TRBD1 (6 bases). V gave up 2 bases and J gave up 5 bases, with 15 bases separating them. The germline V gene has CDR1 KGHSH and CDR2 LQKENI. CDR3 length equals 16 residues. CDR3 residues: CASSPITGHRNEKLFF. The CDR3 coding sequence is TGTGCCAGCTCACCAATAACGGGACACCGAAATGAAAAACTGTTTTTT.

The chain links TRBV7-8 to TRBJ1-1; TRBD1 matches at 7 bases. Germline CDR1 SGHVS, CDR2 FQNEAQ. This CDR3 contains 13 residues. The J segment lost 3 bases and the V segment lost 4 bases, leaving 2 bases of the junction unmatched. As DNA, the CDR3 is TGTGCCAGCAGCTCCGACAGGGACACTGAAGCTTTCTTT. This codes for CASSSDRDTEAFF.

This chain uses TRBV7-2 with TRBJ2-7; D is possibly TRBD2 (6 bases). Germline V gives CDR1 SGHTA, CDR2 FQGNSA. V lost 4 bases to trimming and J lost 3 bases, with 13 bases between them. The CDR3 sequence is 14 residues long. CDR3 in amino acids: CASSSLAGLYEQYF. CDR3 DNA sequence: TGTGCCAGCAGCTCTTTGGCGGGACTCTACGAGCAGTACTTC.

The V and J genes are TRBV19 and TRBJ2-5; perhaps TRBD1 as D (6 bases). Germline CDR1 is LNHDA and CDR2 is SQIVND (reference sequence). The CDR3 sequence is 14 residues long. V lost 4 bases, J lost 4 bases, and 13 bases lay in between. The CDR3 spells CASSTQDRIETQYF. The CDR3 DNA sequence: TGTGCCAGTAGTACCCAGGACAGAATAGAGACCCAGTACTTC.

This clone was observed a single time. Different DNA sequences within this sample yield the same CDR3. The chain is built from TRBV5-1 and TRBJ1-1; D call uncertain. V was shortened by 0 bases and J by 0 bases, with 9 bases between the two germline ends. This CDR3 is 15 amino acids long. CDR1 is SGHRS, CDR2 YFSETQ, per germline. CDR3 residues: CASSLAAGLNTEAFF. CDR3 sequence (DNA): TGCGCCAGCAGCTTGGCCGCAGGCTTGAACACTGAAGCTTTCTTT.

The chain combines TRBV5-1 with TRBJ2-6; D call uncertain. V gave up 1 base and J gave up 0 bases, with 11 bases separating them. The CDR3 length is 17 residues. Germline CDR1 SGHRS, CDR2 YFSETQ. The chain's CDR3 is CASSLIRAYSGANVLTF. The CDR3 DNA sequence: TGCGCCAGCAGCTTGATTCGAGCCTACTCTGGGGCCAACGTCCTGACTTTC.

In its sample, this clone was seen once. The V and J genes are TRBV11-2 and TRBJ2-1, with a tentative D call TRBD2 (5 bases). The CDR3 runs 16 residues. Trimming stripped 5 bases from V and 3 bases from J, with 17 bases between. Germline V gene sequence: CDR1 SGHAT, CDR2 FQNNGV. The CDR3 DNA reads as TGTGCCAGCAGCGGCTTGTCGGGAAGAGGCTACAATGAGCAGTTCTTC. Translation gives CASSGLSGRGYNEQFF.

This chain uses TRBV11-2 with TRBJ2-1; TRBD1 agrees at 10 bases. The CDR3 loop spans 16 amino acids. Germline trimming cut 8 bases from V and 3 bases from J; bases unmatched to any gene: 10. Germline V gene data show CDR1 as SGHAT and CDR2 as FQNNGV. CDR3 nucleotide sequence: TGTGCCAGCTCCGTAGCCGGGACAGGGGTCTACAATGAGCAGTTCTTC. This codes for CASSVAGTGVYNEQFF.

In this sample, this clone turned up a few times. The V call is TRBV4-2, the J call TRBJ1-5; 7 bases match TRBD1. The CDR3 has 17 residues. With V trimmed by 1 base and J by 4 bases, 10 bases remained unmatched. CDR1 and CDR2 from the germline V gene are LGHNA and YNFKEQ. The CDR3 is CASSQVGQGVGNQPQHF. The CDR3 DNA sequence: TGTGCCAGCAGCCAAGTAGGTCAGGGGGTGGGTAATCAGCCCCAGCATTTT.

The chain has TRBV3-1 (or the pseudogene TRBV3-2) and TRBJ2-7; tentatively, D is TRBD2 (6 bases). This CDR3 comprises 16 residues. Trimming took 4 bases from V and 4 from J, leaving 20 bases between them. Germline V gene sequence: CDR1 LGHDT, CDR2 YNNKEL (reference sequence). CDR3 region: CASSRMGFGSSYEQYF. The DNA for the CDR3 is TGTGCCAGCAGCCGCATGGGATTCGGGAGCTCTTACGAGCAGTACTTC.

In DNA form, the CDR3 reads TGTGCCAGCAGGCCCCCTTCTAGCGGGGGGGCCTACGAGCAGTACTTC. Translated: CASRPPSSGGAYEQYF. The gene calls are TRBV6-6 and TRBJ2-7; 12 bases agree with TRBD2. Unmatched junction bases numbered 8, after V lost 6 bases and J lost 2 bases. The CDR3 is made up of 16 amino acids. The germline gives CDR1 MNHNY, CDR2 SVGAGI (reference sequence).

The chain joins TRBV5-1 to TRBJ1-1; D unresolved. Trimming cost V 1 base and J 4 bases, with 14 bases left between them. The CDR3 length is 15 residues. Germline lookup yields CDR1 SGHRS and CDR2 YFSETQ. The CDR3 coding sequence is TGCGCCAGCAGCTTGAACGCGGGGTTCACCACTGAAGCTTTCTTT. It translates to CASSLNAGFTTEAFF.

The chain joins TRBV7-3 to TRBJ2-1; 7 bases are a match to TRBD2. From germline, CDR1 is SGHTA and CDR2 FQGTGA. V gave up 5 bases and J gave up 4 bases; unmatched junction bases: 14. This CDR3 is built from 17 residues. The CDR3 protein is CASSLTGLSQQYNEQFF. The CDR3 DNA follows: TGTGCCAGCAGCCTGACGGGACTATCTCAACAATACAATGAGCAGTTCTTC.

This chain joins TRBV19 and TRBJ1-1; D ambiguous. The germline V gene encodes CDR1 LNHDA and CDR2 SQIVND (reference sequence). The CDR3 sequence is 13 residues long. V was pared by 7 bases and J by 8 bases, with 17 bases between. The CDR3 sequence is CASTLRGSQEAFF. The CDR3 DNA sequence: TGTGCCAGTACCCTCCGCGGGTCTCAAGAAGCTTTCTTT.

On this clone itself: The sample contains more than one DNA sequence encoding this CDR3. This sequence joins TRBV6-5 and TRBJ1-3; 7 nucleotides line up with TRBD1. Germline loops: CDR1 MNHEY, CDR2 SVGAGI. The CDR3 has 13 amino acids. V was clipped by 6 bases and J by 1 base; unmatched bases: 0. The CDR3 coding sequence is TGTGCCAGCAGGACAGGGTCTGGAAACACCATATATTTT. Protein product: CASRTGSGNTIYF.

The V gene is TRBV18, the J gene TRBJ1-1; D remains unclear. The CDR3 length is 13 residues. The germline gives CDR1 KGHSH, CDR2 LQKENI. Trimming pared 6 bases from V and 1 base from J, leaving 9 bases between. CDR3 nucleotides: TGTGCCAGCTCGCTGCAGAAGAACACTGAAGCTTTCTTT. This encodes CASSLQKNTEAFF. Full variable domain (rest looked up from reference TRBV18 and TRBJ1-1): NAGVMQNPRHLVRRRGQEARLRCSPMKGHSHVYWYRQLPEEGLKFMVYLQKENIIDESGMPKERFSAEFPKEGPSILRIQQVVRGDSAAYFCASSLQKNTEAFFGQGTRLTVV.

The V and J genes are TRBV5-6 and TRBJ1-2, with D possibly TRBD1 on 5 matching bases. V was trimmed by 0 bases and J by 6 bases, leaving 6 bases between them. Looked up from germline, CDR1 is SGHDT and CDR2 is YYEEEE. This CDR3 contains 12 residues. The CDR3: CASSLATDGYTF. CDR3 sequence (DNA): TGTGCCAGCAGCTTGGCGACAGATGGCTACACCTTC. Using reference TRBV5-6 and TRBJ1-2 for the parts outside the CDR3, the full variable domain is DAGVTQSPTHLIKTRGQQVTLRCSPKSGHDTVSWYQQALGQGPQFIFQYYEEEERQRGNFPDRFSGHQFPNYSSELNVNALLLGDSALYLCASSLATDGYTFGSGTRLTVV.

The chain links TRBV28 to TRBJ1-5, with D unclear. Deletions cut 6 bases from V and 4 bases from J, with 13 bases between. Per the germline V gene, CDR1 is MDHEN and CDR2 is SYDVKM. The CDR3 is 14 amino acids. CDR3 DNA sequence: TGTGCCAGCAGCAGGCCCGGGGTGAATCAGCCCCAGCATTTT. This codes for CASSRPGVNQPQHF.

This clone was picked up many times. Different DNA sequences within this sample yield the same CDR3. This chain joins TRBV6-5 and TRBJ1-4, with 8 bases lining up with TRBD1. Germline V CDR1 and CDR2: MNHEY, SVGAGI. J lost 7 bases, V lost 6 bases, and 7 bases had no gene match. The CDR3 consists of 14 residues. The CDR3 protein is CASSPDRGGEKLFF. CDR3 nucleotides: TGTGCCAGCAGCCCAGACAGGGGAGGTGAAAAACTGTTTTTT.

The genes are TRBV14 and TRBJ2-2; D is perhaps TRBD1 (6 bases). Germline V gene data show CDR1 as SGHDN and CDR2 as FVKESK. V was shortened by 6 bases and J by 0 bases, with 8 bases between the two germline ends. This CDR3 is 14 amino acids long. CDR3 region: CASSRQANTGELFF. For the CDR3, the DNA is TGTGCCAGCAGTCGACAGGCGAACACCGGGGAGCTGTTTTTT. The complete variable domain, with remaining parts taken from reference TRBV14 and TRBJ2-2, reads EAGVTQFPSHSVIEKGQTVTLRCDPISGHDNLYWYRRVMGKEIKFLLHFVKESKQDESGMPNNRFLAERTGGTYSTLKVQPAELEDSGVYFCASSRQANTGELFFGEGSRLTVL.

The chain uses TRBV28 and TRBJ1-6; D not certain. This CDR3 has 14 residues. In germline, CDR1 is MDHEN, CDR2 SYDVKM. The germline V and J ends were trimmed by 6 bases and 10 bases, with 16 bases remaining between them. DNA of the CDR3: TGTGCCAGCAGCCCTCCCTCCAACGGGTCACCCCTCCACTTT. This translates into CASSPPSNGSPLHF.

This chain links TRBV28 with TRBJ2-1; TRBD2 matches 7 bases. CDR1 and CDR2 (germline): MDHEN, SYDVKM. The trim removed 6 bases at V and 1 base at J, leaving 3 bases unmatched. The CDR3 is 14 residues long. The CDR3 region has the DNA TGTGCCAGCAGCGGACTAGAATCCTACAATGAGCAGTTCTTC. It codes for CASSGLESYNEQFF.

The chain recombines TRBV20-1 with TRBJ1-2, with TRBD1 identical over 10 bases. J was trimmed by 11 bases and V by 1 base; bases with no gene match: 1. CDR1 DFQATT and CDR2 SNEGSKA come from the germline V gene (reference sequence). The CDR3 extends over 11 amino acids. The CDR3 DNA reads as TGCAGTGCTAGAGGGGACAGGGGATACACCTTC. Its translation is CSARGDRGYTF.